This T cell receptor beta chain emerged from a study of response to subunit inactivated influenza vaccine. Germline V gene lookup returns CDR1 SGHRS and CDR2 YFSETQ. This CDR3 region has 16 residues. J gave up 5 bases and V 3 bases, and 14 bases lay outside the gene matches. Each CDR3 protein is one row after TCRdb ran MiXCR on the RT-PCR reads. The sample comprises fewer than 800,000 distinct CDR3 sequences, around a sixth of which are singletons, and roughly 11% rests with the top ten. The receptor was isolated from a man aged 50-59 years who received an inactivated influenza vaccine. This chain joins TRBV5-1 and TRBJ2-7, with 7 bases aligning to TRBD2. This material consisted of PBMCs from blood, taken approximately 12 days after vaccination. CDR3 sequence reads: CASSSGGRQAPHEQYF. CDR3 sequence (DNA): TGCGCCAGCAGCTCTGGCGGGAGACAAGCGCCCCACGAGCAGTACTTC.